The 9 T cell receptor beta chains below all came from one sample that was sequenced in a study of blood T cell repertoires in COVID-19. The repertoire was sequenced with immunoSEQ multiplex PCR; TCRdb's copy has only in-frame clones and lacks some. The sample records around 220,000 clones, around 75% being singletons. Sequenced: peripheral blood. The receptors originated from a human donor in a cohort sampled during active COVID-19.

J is TRBJ2-2 and V is TRBV28; no clear D gene. The germline CDR1 and CDR2 sequences are MDHEN and SYDVKM. V shed 2 bases and J shed 4 bases, with 5 bases lying between them. The CDR3 totals 13 residues. The CDR3 loop is CASSLLPTGELFF. Here the CDR3 DNA reads TGTGCCAGCAGTTTACTCCCCACCGGGGAGCTGTTTTTT.

The chain combines TRBV6-2 or TRBV6-3 with TRBJ1-1, with a weak D call TRBD1 (5 bases). Deletions cut 2 bases from V and 1 base from J, with 8 bases between. CDR1 is MNHEY and CDR2 is SVGEGT in the germline V gene. The CDR3 runs to 14 residues. In nucleotides, the CDR3 is TGTGCCAGCAGTTACCCCAGGGCGAACACTGAAGCTTTCTTT. This encodes CASSYPRANTEAFF.

This chain connects TRBV15 to TRBJ1-3, with D possibly matching TRBD1 (6 bases). The V end lost 1 base, the J end lost 1 base, and 11 bases lay between the germline ends. Germline CDR1 is LNHNV and CDR2 is YYDKDF (reference sequence). CDR3 length: 16 residues. The chain's CDR3 is CATSRGSDRSGNTIYF. DNA for the CDR3: TGTGCCACCAGCAGAGGCAGCGACAGGTCTGGAAACACCATATATTTT.

This sequence joins TRBV29-1 and TRBJ1-2; the D is unclear. Germline assignment: CDR1 SQVTM and CDR2 ANQGSEA. The V gene lost 3 bases and the J gene lost 6 bases, with 23 bases spanning the gap. This CDR3 comprises 16 residues. The CDR3 region has the DNA TGCAGCGTTGATTCCCCTTCCCCTTTCCTAAGAAATGGCTACACCTTC. Translated, it gives CSVDSPSPFLRNGYTF.

This rearrangement joins TRBV4-1 to TRBJ2-1, with 8 bases that match TRBD2. V was clipped by 0 bases and J by 8 bases; unmatched bases: 12. There are 17 residues in the CDR3. Germline V lookup: CDR1 MGHRA, CDR2 YSYEKL. The CDR3 bases are TGCGCCAGCAGCCAAGAGGCGTCTAGCGGGCCCCGGGATGAGCAGTTCTTC. The encoded protein is CASSQEASSGPRDEQFF.

The J gene is TRBJ2-1, the V gene TRBV18; 7 bases are shared with TRBD2. The germline V gene encodes CDR1 KGHSH and CDR2 LQKENI. The CDR3 totals 17 residues. The junction had 14 bases not matched to a gene; V was cut back by 3 bases and J by 6 bases. The chain's CDR3 is CASSPLQQRGTGNEQFF. The CDR3 DNA is TGTGCCAGCTCACCGCTGCAACAGCGGGGAACGGGCAATGAGCAGTTCTTC.

The J gene is TRBJ2-7, the V gene TRBV5-1, with 9 bases matching TRBD2. This CDR3 comprises 15 residues. V dropped 5 bases and J dropped 2; count of bases not matched to a gene: 8. CDR1 is SGHRS and CDR2 is YFSETQ in the germline V gene. The CDR3 here is CASRRGAGGPYEQYF. Here the CDR3 DNA reads TGCGCCAGCAGGAGAGGGGCGGGAGGGCCCTACGAGCAGTACTTC. Together with reference TRBV5-1 and TRBJ2-7, the CDR3 gives the full variable domain: KAGVTQTPRYLIKTRGQQVTLSCSPISGHRSVSWYQQTPGQGLQFLFEYFSETQRNKGNFPGRFSGRQFSNSRSEMNVSTLELGDSALYLCASRRGAGGPYEQYFGPGTRLTVT.

The rearrangement uses TRBV5-1 and TRBJ2-3; 7 positions match TRBD2. This CDR3 has 16 residues. The J segment lost 3 bases and the V segment lost 4 bases, leaving 11 bases of the junction unmatched. Germline CDR1 reads SGHRS; CDR2 reads YFSETQ. The CDR3 DNA reads TGCGCCAGCAGCGGGAGGGCTAGCAAGGGGACAGATACGCAGTATTTT. Its translation: CASSGRASKGTDTQYF. The variable domain in full, with the rest retrieved from reference TRBV5-1 and TRBJ2-3, is KAGVTQTPRYLIKTRGQQVTLSCSPISGHRSVSWYQQTPGQGLQFLFEYFSETQRNKGNFPGRFSGRQFSNSRSEMNVSTLELGDSALYLCASSGRASKGTDTQYFGPGTRLTVL.

V gene TRBV6-6 combines with J gene TRBJ2-2; TRBD2 agrees at 13 bases. There are 17 residues in the CDR3. Germline CDR1 is MNHNY and CDR2 is SVGAGI (reference sequence). With 5 bases clipped from V and 2 bases from J, the junction kept 5 bases outside the gene matches. CDR3 sequence (DNA): TGTGCCAGCAGTCGCGGGACTAGCGGGACTAACACCGGGGAGCTGTTTTTT. The encoded protein is CASSRGTSGTNTGELFF.